A single sample gave rise to the 15 T cell receptor beta chains below, sequenced in a study of blood T cell repertoires in COVID-19 (dated by TCRdb to 2019 to 2021). Preparation of the library involved the immunoSEQ multiplex PCR assay. What TCRdb holds here is the immuneACCESS table cut down to in-frame rearrangements. Part of the clones is not present; checked against another copy, under half of the missing clones reflect an unresolved V gene, and the others are unexplained. The sample has about 140,000 clones on record, roughly 90% of them singletons. More than 2% of the sample goes to the ten largest clones. Sequencing was done on a sample of peripheral blood. The receptor source for this set is a human donor with COVID-19, enrolled during active disease. The donor label of this sample is uncertain.

V and J are TRBV24-1 and TRBJ1-4; possible D gene TRBD1, 6 bases. The CDR3 length is 14 residues. CDR1 and CDR2 from the germline V gene are KGHDR and SFDVKD. Trimming pared 5 bases from V and 8 bases from J, leaving 14 bases between. Here the CDR3 DNA reads TGTGCCACCAGTGCTGGGACACCCCCCGAAAAACTGTTTTTT. This encodes CATSAGTPPEKLFF.

The chain carries TRBV14 and TRBJ2-1, with D unresolved. The CDR3 runs to 12 residues. Trimming removed 1 base at V and 9 bases at J, with 7 bases between. CDR1 and CDR2 (germline): SGHDN, FVKESK. The chain's CDR3 is CASSQVWAEQFF. CDR3 DNA: TGTGCCAGCAGCCAAGTTTGGGCTGAGCAGTTCTTC. The full variable domain, its missing parts supplied by reference TRBV14 and TRBJ2-1, is EAGVTQFPSHSVIEKGQTVTLRCDPISGHDNLYWYRRVMGKEIKFLLHFVKESKQDESGMPNNRFLAERTGGTYSTLKVQPAELEDSGVYFCASSQVWAEQFFGPGTRLTVL.

The CDR3 loop is CASSLDPAGRGSYEQYF. CDR3 in DNA: TGTGCCAGCAGCTTAGATCCCGCCGGAAGGGGATCCTACGAGCAGTACTTC. The V and J genes are TRBV11-2 and TRBJ2-7; possible D gene TRBD1, 5 bases. Trimming took 0 bases from V and 1 from J, leaving 16 bases between them. The CDR3 runs 17 residues. The germline V gene has CDR1 SGHAT and CDR2 FQNNGV.

The chain combines TRBV7-9 with TRBJ2-6; 10 positions agree with TRBD1. Germline trimming cut 4 bases from V and 5 bases from J; bases unmatched to any gene: 8. CDR3 size: 17 residues. Germline V gives CDR1 SEHNR, CDR2 FQNEAQ (reference sequence). The CDR3 here is CASSSGQGGRRANVLTF. The CDR3 DNA reads TGTGCCAGCAGCTCCGGACAGGGGGGAAGAAGGGCCAACGTCCTGACTTTC.

The rearrangement joins TRBV19 to TRBJ2-3, with 9 nucleotides matching TRBD2. This CDR3 contains 15 residues. V lost 4 bases to trimming and J lost 2 bases; unmatched junction nucleotides: 4. Germline V CDR1 and CDR2: LNHDA, SQIVND (reference sequence). DNA for the CDR3: TGTGCCAGTAGTAGACTAGCGGTTTCCACAGATACGCAGTATTTT. Translated: CASSRLAVSTDTQYF.

The chain uses TRBV5-4 and TRBJ2-2, with TRBD1 matching over 9 bases. From germline, CDR1 is SGHNT and CDR2 YYREEE (reference sequence). J gave up 3 bases and V 4 bases, and 4 bases lay outside the gene matches. CDR3 length: 15 residues. The CDR3 sequence: CASSGRQGDTGELFF. The CDR3 DNA reads TGTGCCAGCAGCGGGAGACAGGGGGACACCGGGGAGCTGTTTTTT.

In its sample, this clone was seen a few times. The chain is built from TRBV4-2 and TRBJ1-2; the match to TRBD1 covers 8 bases. After removal of 1 base from V and 7 bases from J, the junction contained 5 bases not matched to a gene. There are 14 residues in the CDR3. CDR1 and CDR2 from the germline V gene are LGHNA and YNFKEQ. CDR3 nucleotide sequence: TGTGCCAGCAGCCAAGGCGGAGACAGGGGTGGCTACACCTTC. It translates to CASSQGGDRGGYTF.

The chain has TRBV23-1 and TRBJ2-1; 10 nucleotides align to TRBD1. TRBV23-1 is designated an ORF whose function remains uncertain. The trim removed 1 base at V and 13 bases at J, leaving 4 bases unmatched. The CDR3 consists of 13 residues. CDR3 nucleotide sequence: TGCGCCAGCAGTCAATTGCGGACAGGGGGTCAGTTCTTC. Translating gives CASSQLRTGGQFF.

The genes are TRBV27 and TRBJ1-1; tentatively, D is TRBD1 (5 bases). CDR3 size: 13 residues. Per the germline V gene, CDR1 is MNHEY and CDR2 is SMNVEV (reference sequence). Trimming removed 2 bases from V and 8 bases from J, with 12 bases in between. As DNA, the CDR3 is TGTGCCAGCAGTTTACAAGGGGAAGGGGAAGCTTTCTTT. It specifies CASSLQGEGEAFF.

V gene TRBV4-1 combines with J gene TRBJ2-2; no definite D call. The CDR3 covers 14 residues. Trimming took off 1 base at V and 6 bases at J, with 9 bases between the two ends. Germline assignment: CDR1 MGHRA and CDR2 YSYEKL. This CDR3 reads CASSQVGGPGELFF. CDR3 nucleotide sequence: TGCGCCAGCAGCCAAGTTGGCGGCCCCGGGGAGCTGTTTTTT.

This clone was seen a single time. This chain connects TRBV30 to TRBJ2-2; a possible D gene is TRBD1 (6 bases). The V end was cut by 5 bases, the J end by 7 bases, with 14 bases between. CDR3 length: 13 residues. Per the germline V gene, CDR1 is GTSNPN and CDR2 is SVGIG (reference sequence). CDR3 DNA sequence: TGTGCCTGGGGATACAGGGTCGGCGGGGAGCTGTTTTTT. This translates into CAWGYRVGGELFF. Complete variable domain (other parts from reference TRBV30 and TRBJ2-2): SQTIHQWPATLVQPVGSPLSLECTVEGTSNPNLYWYRQAAGRGLQLLFYSVGIGQISSEVPQNLSASRPQDRQFILSSKKLLLSDSGFYLCAWGYRVGGELFFGEGSRLTVL.

CDR3 sequence (DNA): TGTGCCAGTAGCATTACCCCGCAGTGGGGGCAGGGAAATTCACCCCTCCACTTT. Encoded protein: CASSITPQWGQGNSPLHF. V gene TRBV19 combines with J gene TRBJ1-6; possibly TRBD1 for D (6 bases). This CDR3 has 18 amino acids. The ends were cut back, 6 bases at V and 7 bases at J, with 25 bases in the middle. Germline CDR1 LNHDA, CDR2 SQIVND (reference sequence). Filled out from reference TRBV19 and TRBJ1-6, the complete variable domain reads DGGITQSPKYLFRKEGQNVTLSCEQNLNHDAMYWYRQDPGQGLRLIYYSQIVNDFQKGDIAEGYSVSREKKESFPLTVTSAQKNPTAFYLCASSITPQWGQGNSPLHFGNGTRLTVT.

The gene calls are TRBV6-1 and TRBJ2-1; 8 bases line up with TRBD2. From germline, CDR1 is MNHNS and CDR2 SASEGT. CDR3 length: 16 residues. Trimming removed 3 bases from V and 2 bases from J; junction bases left unmatched: 6. The CDR3 DNA follows: TGTGCCAGCAGTGATCAATCGGGGGGGGCCTACAATGAGCAGTTCTTC. Its protein is CASSDQSGGAYNEQFF.

The chain recombines TRBV2 with TRBJ2-7, with 9 bases identical to TRBD1. Germline CDR1 and CDR2: SNHLY and FYNNEI. This CDR3 region has 14 residues. V trimming: 5 bases; J trimming: 7 bases; junction bases outside the gene matches: 9. The CDR3 DNA reads TGTGCCAGCAGTATACGGACAGGGGTAGGTGAGCAGTACTTC. This codes for CASSIRTGVGEQYF. Combining the CDR3 with reference TRBV2 and TRBJ2-7 gives the whole variable domain EPEVTQTPSHQVTQMGQEVILRCVPISNHLYFYWYRQILGQKVEFLVSFYNNEISEKSEIFDDQFSVERPDGSNFTLKIRSTKLEDSAMYFCASSIRTGVGEQYFGPGTRLTVT.

V gene TRBV24-1 combines with J gene TRBJ2-2, with a tentative D call TRBD2 (6 bases). Germline lookup yields CDR1 KGHDR and CDR2 SFDVKD. V was trimmed by 8 bases and J by 4 bases, leaving 16 bases between them. This CDR3 is built from 15 residues. The CDR3 coding sequence is TGTGCCACCATGCCGGGGAGGACGAGCACCGGGGAGCTGTTTTTT. It is translated as CATMPGRTSTGELFF.